The clone carrying this T cell receptor beta chain has a handful of counts. Profiling relied on immunoSEQ multiplex PCR, and the TCRdb table lists in-frame clones only, not all of them. The table lists 15,000 to 20,000 clones, about 60% of them singletons. This specimen comes from a study of neoadjuvant anti-PD-1 for oral cavity cancer. Patients had newly diagnosed, untreated stage II-IVA oral cavity squamous cell carcinoma. Blood cells were analyzed directly, without culture or expansion. The length of the CDR3 is 12 residues. V lost 2 bases to trimming and J lost 7 bases, with 9 bases between them. Germline assignment: CDR1 WNHNN and CDR2 SYGVQD (reference sequence).

The source was PBMCs, collected before nivolumab (anti-PD-1) treatment. This chain uses TRBV10-1 with TRBJ2-7; a weak D match, TRBD2 (5 bases). The TCR originated in a person aged 40 to 85 with oral cavity squamous cell carcinoma. This CDR3 is CASSETSFEQYF. The DNA of the CDR3 is TGCGCCAGCAGTGAGACTAGTTTTGAGCAGTACTTC.